A selection of T cell receptor beta chains follows, all from one sample in a study of identical twins. From the 5' RACE reads, TCRdb called clonotypes with MiXCR, one entry per CDR3 protein. The profile shows approximately 890,000 distinct CDR3 sequences, roughly an eighth of them singletons. These sequences were also reported in another study, on yellow fever vaccine responses in identical twins.

The specimen was PBMCs. These receptors were taken from a woman between 18 and 29 years old in good health. Each CDR3 is given with its conserved first and last residue. A D gene is named only where the DNA matches it firmly. Only part of the rows carry a size: once, few, many, or a class if the clone is expanded.

abundance: few; v_gene: TRBV18; d_gene: NA; j_gene: TRBJ2-5; CDR3aa: CASSPPARTSQETQYF; CDR3nt: TGTGCCAGCTCACCGCCGGCTAGAACGAGCCAAGAGACCCAGTACTTC
abundance: many; v_gene: TRBV20-1; d_gene: TRBD1; j_gene: TRBJ1-2; CDR3aa: CSASPTGGEGYGYTF; CDR3nt: TGCAGTGCTAGCCCGACAGGGGGCGAAGGATATGGCTACACCTTC
abundance: few; v_gene: TRBV12-3/TRBV12-4; d_gene: NA; j_gene: TRBJ1-4; CDR3aa: CASSPPRTRGEKLFF; CDR3nt: TGTGCCAGCAGTCCCCCTCGGACGAGGGGGGAAAAACTGTTTTTT
abundance: NA; v_gene: TRBV7-8; d_gene: NA; j_gene: TRBJ2-1; CDR3aa: CASKEGVTSYNEQFF; CDR3nt: TGTGCCAGCAAAGAGGGGGTCACCTCCTACAATGAGCAGTTCTTC
abundance: many; v_gene: TRBV10-1; d_gene: TRBD2; j_gene: TRBJ2-1; CDR3aa: CASSETGGEQFF; CDR3nt: TGCGCCAGCAGTGAGACGGGGGGTGAGCAGTTCTTC
abundance: NA; v_gene: TRBV12-3/TRBV12-4; d_gene: NA; j_gene: TRBJ2-2; CDR3aa: CASNLDSATGELFF; CDR3nt: TGTGCCAGCAACCTCGACAGTGCCACCGGGGAGCTGTTTTTT
abundance: NA; v_gene: TRBV12-3/TRBV12-4; d_gene: TRBD1; j_gene: TRBJ1-1; CDR3aa: CASSLRGPMNTEAFF; CDR3nt: TGTGCCAGCAGTTTGAGGGGGCCGATGAACACTGAAGCTTTCTTT
abundance: few; v_gene: TRBV5-1; d_gene: TRBD1; j_gene: TRBJ2-1; CDR3aa: CASSPGQGLSGQFF; CDR3nt: TGCGCCAGCAGCCCCGGACAGGGTTTAAGTGGGCAGTTCTTC
abundance: NA; v_gene: TRBV29-1; d_gene: TRBD1; j_gene: TRBJ2-3; CDR3aa: CSVTPGTGEGDTQYF; CDR3nt: TGCAGCGTTACCCCCGGGACAGGGGAGGGAGATACGCAGTATTTT
abundance: NA; v_gene: TRBV6-1; d_gene: NA; j_gene: TRBJ2-3; CDR3aa: CASRRTPGGTDTQYF; CDR3nt: TGTGCCAGCAGAAGGACCCCGGGGGGCACAGATACGCAGTATTTT
abundance: NA; v_gene: TRBV5-1; d_gene: NA; j_gene: TRBJ2-5; CDR3aa: CASSFETGQETQYF; CDR3nt: TGCGCCAGCAGCTTTGAGACAGGTCAAGAGACCCAGTACTTC
abundance: NA; v_gene: TRBV29-1; d_gene: NA; j_gene: TRBJ2-3; CDR3aa: CSVEGRSTDTQYF; CDR3nt: TGCAGCGTTGAAGGGCGGAGCACAGATACGCAGTATTTT
abundance: many; v_gene: TRBV15; d_gene: NA; j_gene: TRBJ2-3; CDR3aa: CATSGNSDTQYF; CDR3nt: TGTGCCACCAGCGGAAACTCAGATACGCAGTATTTT
abundance: NA; v_gene: TRBV5-1; d_gene: TRBD2; j_gene: TRBJ2-3; CDR3aa: CASSLGTSGRLTTDTQYF; CDR3nt: TGCGCCAGCAGCCTGGGGACTAGCGGGAGGCTCACAACAGATACGCAGTATTTT
abundance: NA; v_gene: TRBV5-1; d_gene: TRBD2; j_gene: TRBJ2-3; CDR3aa: CASLSSSGKTDTQYF; CDR3nt: TGCGCCAGCCTTAGCTCTAGCGGGAAAACAGATACGCAGTATTTT
abundance: NA; v_gene: TRBV27; d_gene: NA; j_gene: TRBJ2-1; CDR3aa: CASSLSQNYEQFF; CDR3nt: TGTGCCAGCAGTTTATCCCAAAACTATGAGCAGTTCTTC
abundance: few; v_gene: TRBV20-1; d_gene: TRBD2; j_gene: TRBJ2-5; CDR3aa: CSARSTSGGFYGTQYF; CDR3nt: TGCAGTGCTAGATCGACTAGCGGGGGATTCTATGGTACCCAGTACTTC
abundance: NA; v_gene: TRBV24-1; d_gene: NA; j_gene: TRBJ2-3; CDR3aa: CATSDGLSARTDTQYF; CDR3nt: TGTGCCACCAGTGATGGGCTTAGCGCCCGCACAGATACGCAGTATTTT
abundance: many; v_gene: TRBV28; d_gene: TRBD1; j_gene: TRBJ2-3; CDR3aa: CASRGPTGAGDTQYF; CDR3nt: TGTGCCAGCAGGGGGCCGACAGGGGCGGGAGATACGCAGTATTTT
abundance: NA; v_gene: TRBV6-5; d_gene: TRBD1; j_gene: TRBJ2-1; CDR3aa: CASSYTGQGFRAGYNEQFF; CDR3nt: TGTGCCAGCAGTTATACGGGACAGGGTTTTCGAGCGGGGTACAATGAGCAGTTCTTC
abundance: NA; v_gene: TRBV15; d_gene: TRBD2; j_gene: TRBJ2-1; CDR3aa: CATSRDLAGGDEQFF; CDR3nt: TGTGCCACCAGCAGAGATCTAGCGGGAGGCGATGAGCAGTTCTTC
abundance: NA; v_gene: TRBV7-6; d_gene: TRBD2; j_gene: TRBJ2-3; CDR3aa: CASSLVGTSGTDTQYF; CDR3nt: TGTGCCAGCAGCTTAGTAGGGACTAGCGGCACAGATACGCAGTATTTT
abundance: NA; v_gene: TRBV25-1; d_gene: NA; j_gene: TRBJ2-6; CDR3aa: CASSEHGGVRANVLTF; CDR3nt: TGTGCCAGCAGTGAACATGGGGGCGTAAGGGCCAACGTCCTGACTTTC
abundance: few; v_gene: TRBV11-1; d_gene: NA; j_gene: TRBJ1-4; CDR3aa: CASSFAGIGTNEKLFF; CDR3nt: TGTGCCAGCAGCTTTGCCGGGATTGGAACTAATGAAAAACTGTTTTTT
abundance: few; v_gene: TRBV4-2; d_gene: NA; j_gene: TRBJ2-5; CDR3aa: CASSQERAQETQYF; CDR3nt: TGTGCCAGCAGCCAAGAACGGGCTCAAGAGACCCAGTACTTC
abundance: few; v_gene: TRBV25-1; d_gene: NA; j_gene: TRBJ1-6; CDR3aa: CASKAGTDNSPLHF; CDR3nt: TGTGCCAGCAAGGCCGGGACCGATAATTCACCCCTCCACTTT
abundance: few; v_gene: TRBV5-8; d_gene: TRBD1; j_gene: TRBJ1-6; CDR3aa: CASSSRDSSSYNSPLHF; CDR3nt: TGTGCCAGCAGCTCCCGGGACAGTTCCTCCTATAATTCACCCCTCCACTTT
abundance: few; v_gene: TRBV20-1; d_gene: NA; j_gene: TRBJ1-5; CDR3aa: CSARVRSNQPQHF; CDR3nt: TGCAGTGCTAGAGTACGAAGCAATCAGCCCCAGCATTTT
abundance: NA; v_gene: TRBV27; d_gene: TRBD2; j_gene: TRBJ2-5; CDR3aa: CASSLSGAAGTQYF; CDR3nt: TGTGCCAGCAGTTTAAGCGGGGCAGCGGGGACCCAGTACTTC
abundance: many; v_gene: TRBV12-3/TRBV12-4; d_gene: NA; j_gene: TRBJ1-1; CDR3aa: CASSLHMNTEAFF; CDR3nt: TGTGCCAGCAGTTTACACATGAACACTGAAGCTTTCTTT
abundance: few; v_gene: TRBV5-1; d_gene: NA; j_gene: TRBJ2-2; CDR3aa: CASSPRTVGTGELFF; CDR3nt: TGCGCCAGCAGTCCGCGGACAGTTGGGACCGGGGAGCTGTTTTTT
abundance: NA; v_gene: TRBV6-1; d_gene: TRBD1; j_gene: TRBJ2-5; CDR3aa: CASSEHTTGSRRETQYF; CDR3nt: TGTGCCAGCAGTGAGCACACGACAGGGAGCCGTAGAGAGACCCAGTACTTC
abundance: NA; v_gene: TRBV7-9; d_gene: TRBD1; j_gene: TRBJ1-2; CDR3aa: CASTTKGADGYTF; CDR3nt: TGTGCCAGCACCACCAAGGGGGCAGATGGCTACACCTTC
abundance: NA; v_gene: TRBV7-9; d_gene: NA; j_gene: TRBJ1-1; CDR3aa: CASSWGASEAFF; CDR3nt: TGTGCCAGCAGCTGGGGGGCCTCGGAAGCTTTCTTT
abundance: NA; v_gene: TRBV7-9; d_gene: NA; j_gene: TRBJ2-1; CDR3aa: CASSPSDYPRYNEQFF; CDR3nt: TGTGCCAGCAGCCCATCGGACTATCCTAGGTACAATGAGCAGTTCTTC
abundance: NA; v_gene: TRBV12-3/TRBV12-4; d_gene: NA; j_gene: TRBJ2-2; CDR3aa: CASTTSGGYTGELFF; CDR3nt: TGTGCCAGCACCACCTCCGGCGGGTACACCGGGGAGCTGTTTTTT
abundance: NA; v_gene: TRBV4-2; d_gene: TRBD2; j_gene: TRBJ2-1; CDR3aa: CASSQDPGGSGNEQFF; CDR3nt: TGTGCCAGCAGCCAAGATCCTGGCGGGAGTGGGAATGAGCAGTTCTTC
abundance: few; v_gene: TRBV6-5; d_gene: TRBD2; j_gene: TRBJ2-5; CDR3aa: CASSYSSPMTSGGAQYF; CDR3nt: TGTGCCAGCAGTTACTCCAGCCCAATGACTAGCGGGGGGGCCCAGTACTTC
abundance: NA; v_gene: TRBV12-3/TRBV12-4; d_gene: NA; j_gene: TRBJ2-1; CDR3aa: CVSTKGGLSYNEQFF; CDR3nt: TGTGTCAGCACCAAAGGGGGACTCTCCTACAATGAGCAGTTCTTC
abundance: NA; v_gene: TRBV6-1; d_gene: TRBD1; j_gene: TRBJ2-6; CDR3aa: CASRAQGAGANVLTF; CDR3nt: TGTGCCAGCAGAGCCCAGGGGGCAGGGGCCAACGTCCTGACTTTC
abundance: many; v_gene: TRBV2; d_gene: NA; j_gene: TRBJ1-6; CDR3aa: CASSEQRGSNSPLHF; CDR3nt: TGTGCCAGCAGTGAACAGCGGGGGAGTAATTCACCCCTCCACTTT
abundance: few; v_gene: TRBV29-1; d_gene: NA; j_gene: TRBJ2-5; CDR3aa: CSVGPLTGQETQYF; CDR3nt: TGCAGCGTTGGCCCCTTGACAGGCCAAGAGACCCAGTACTTC
abundance: NA; v_gene: TRBV27; d_gene: TRBD2; j_gene: TRBJ2-7; CDR3aa: CASSSPLAGGYEQYF; CDR3nt: TGTGCCAGCAGTTCCCCCCTAGCGGGAGGGTACGAGCAGTACTTC
abundance: few; v_gene: TRBV7-9; d_gene: NA; j_gene: TRBJ2-3; CDR3aa: CASSPRRLGTDTQYF; CDR3nt: TGTGCCAGCAGCCCCAGGCGTTTAGGCACAGATACGCAGTATTTT
abundance: many; v_gene: TRBV12-3/TRBV12-4; d_gene: TRBD1; j_gene: TRBJ1-5; CDR3aa: CASKEDRDLFSNQPQHF; CDR3nt: TGTGCCAGCAAAGAGGACAGGGACCTCTTTAGCAATCAGCCCCAGCATTTT
abundance: NA; v_gene: TRBV29-1; d_gene: TRBD2; j_gene: TRBJ2-5; CDR3aa: CSAGGTSGGSGETQYF; CDR3nt: TGCAGCGCGGGGGGTACTAGCGGGGGGTCTGGAGAGACCCAGTACTTC
abundance: many; v_gene: TRBV4-1; d_gene: NA; j_gene: TRBJ2-7; CDR3aa: CASSQEQGGSYEQYF; CDR3nt: TGCGCCAGCAGCCAAGAACAGGGAGGCTCCTACGAGCAGTACTTC
abundance: NA; v_gene: TRBV11-2; d_gene: NA; j_gene: TRBJ2-5; CDR3aa: CASSVGGNDQETQYF; CDR3nt: TGTGCCAGCAGCGTAGGGGGGAACGACCAAGAGACCCAGTACTTC
abundance: few; v_gene: TRBV29-1; d_gene: NA; j_gene: TRBJ2-5; CDR3aa: CSVVRDQETQYF; CDR3nt: TGCAGCGTTGTGAGGGACCAAGAGACCCAGTACTTC
abundance: few; v_gene: TRBV5-6; d_gene: NA; j_gene: TRBJ2-7; CDR3aa: CASSLDPPGPEQYF; CDR3nt: TGTGCCAGCAGCTTGGACCCCCCCGGGCCCGAGCAGTACTTC